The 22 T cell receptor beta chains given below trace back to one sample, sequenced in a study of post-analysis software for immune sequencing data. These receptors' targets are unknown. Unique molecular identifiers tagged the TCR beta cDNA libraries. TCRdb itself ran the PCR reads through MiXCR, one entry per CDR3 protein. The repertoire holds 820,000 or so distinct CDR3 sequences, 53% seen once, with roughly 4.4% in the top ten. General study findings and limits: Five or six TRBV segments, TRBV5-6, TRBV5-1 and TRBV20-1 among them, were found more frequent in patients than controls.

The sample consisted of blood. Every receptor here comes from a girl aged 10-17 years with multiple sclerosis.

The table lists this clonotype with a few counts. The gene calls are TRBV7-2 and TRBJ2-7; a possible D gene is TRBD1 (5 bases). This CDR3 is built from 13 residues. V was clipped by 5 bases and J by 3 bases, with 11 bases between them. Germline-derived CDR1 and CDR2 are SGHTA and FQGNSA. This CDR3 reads CASSPRTFYEQYF. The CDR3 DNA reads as TGTGCCAGCAGCCCTAGGACATTCTACGAGCAGTACTTC.

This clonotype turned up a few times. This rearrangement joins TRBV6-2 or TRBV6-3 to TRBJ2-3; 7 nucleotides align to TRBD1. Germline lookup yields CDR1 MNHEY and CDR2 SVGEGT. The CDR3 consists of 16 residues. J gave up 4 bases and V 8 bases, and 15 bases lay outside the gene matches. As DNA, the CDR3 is TGTGCCAGCGACCCGACAGGGTCTGGCTTCGCAGATACGCAGTATTTT. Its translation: CASDPTGSGFADTQYF.

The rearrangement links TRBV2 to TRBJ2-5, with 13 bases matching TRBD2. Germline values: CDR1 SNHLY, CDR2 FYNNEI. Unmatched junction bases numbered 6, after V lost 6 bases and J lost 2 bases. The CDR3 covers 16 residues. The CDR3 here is CASSPGLAGEQETQYF. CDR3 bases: TGTGCCAGCAGCCCCGGACTAGCGGGGGAACAAGAGACCCAGTACTTC.

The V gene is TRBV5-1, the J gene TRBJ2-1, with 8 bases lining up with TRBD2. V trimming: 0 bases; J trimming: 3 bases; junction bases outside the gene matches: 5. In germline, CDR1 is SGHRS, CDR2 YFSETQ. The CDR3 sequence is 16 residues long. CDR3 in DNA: TGCGCCAGCAGCTTGGAGAGCGGGGGACTCTACAATGAGCAGTTCTTC. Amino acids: CASSLESGGLYNEQFF.

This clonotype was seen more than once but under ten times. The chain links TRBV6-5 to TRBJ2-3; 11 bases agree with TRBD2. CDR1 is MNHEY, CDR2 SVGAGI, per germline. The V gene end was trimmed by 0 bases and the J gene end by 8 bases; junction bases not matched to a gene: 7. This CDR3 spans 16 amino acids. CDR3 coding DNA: TGTGCCAGCAGTTACTCCCATAGCGGGAGGGGTCGTACGCAGTATTTT. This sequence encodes CASSYSHSGRGRTQYF.

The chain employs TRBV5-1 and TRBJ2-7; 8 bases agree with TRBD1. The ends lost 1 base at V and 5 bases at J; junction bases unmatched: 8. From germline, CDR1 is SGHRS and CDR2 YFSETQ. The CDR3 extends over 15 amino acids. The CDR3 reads CASSLNSRTGNEQYF. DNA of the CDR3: TGCGCCAGCAGCTTGAATTCCCGGACAGGGAACGAGCAGTACTTC.

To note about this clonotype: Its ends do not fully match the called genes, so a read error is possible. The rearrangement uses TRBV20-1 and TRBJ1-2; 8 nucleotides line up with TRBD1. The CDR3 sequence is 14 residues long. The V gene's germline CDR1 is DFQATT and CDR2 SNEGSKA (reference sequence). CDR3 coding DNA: TGCAGTGCTCAGCGAAGGACAGGGAACTATGACTACACCTTC. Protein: CSAQRRTGNYDYTF.

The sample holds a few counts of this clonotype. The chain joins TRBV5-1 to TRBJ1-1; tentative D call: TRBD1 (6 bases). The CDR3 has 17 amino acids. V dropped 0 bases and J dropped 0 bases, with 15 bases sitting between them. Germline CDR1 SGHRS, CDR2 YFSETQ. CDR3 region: CASSLVPGDDMNTEAFF. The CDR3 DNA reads TGCGCCAGCAGCTTGGTCCCAGGGGACGACATGAACACTGAAGCTTTCTTT.

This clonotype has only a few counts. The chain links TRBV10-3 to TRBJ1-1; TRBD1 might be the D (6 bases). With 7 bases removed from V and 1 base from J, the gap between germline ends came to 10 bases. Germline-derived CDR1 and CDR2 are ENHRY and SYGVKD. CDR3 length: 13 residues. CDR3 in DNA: TGTGCCATCACCACAGGGCCGAACACTGAAGCTTTCTTT. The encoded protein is CAITTGPNTEAFF.

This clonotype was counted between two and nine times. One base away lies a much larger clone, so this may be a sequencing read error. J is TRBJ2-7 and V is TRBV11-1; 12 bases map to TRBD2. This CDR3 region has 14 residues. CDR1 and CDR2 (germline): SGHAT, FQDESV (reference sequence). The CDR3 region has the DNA TGTGCCAGCAGCCGCCGACTAGCGGGAGACGAGCGGTACTTC. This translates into CASSRRLAGDERYF.

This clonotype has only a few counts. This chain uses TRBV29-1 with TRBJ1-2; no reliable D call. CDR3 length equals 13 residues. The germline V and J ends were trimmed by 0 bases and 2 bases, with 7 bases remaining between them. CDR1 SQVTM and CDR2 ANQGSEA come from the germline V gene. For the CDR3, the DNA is TGCAGCGTTGAAGACGTCAGGAACTATGGCTACACCTTC. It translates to CSVEDVRNYGYTF.

The chain's CDR3 is CASSASSSYEQYF. The CDR3, as DNA: TGTGCCAGCAGCGCCTCTAGCTCCTACGAGCAGTACTTC. This chain joins TRBV9 and TRBJ2-7, with D hard to call. The CDR3 runs 13 residues. Germline V gene data show CDR1 as SGDLS and CDR2 as YYNGEE. The V end lost 3 bases, the J end lost 0 bases, and 7 bases lay between the germline ends.

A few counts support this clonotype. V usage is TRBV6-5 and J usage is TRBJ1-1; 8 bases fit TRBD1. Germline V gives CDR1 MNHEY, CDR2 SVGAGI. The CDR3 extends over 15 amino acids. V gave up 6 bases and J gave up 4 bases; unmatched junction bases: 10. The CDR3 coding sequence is TGTGCCAGCAGCCCCAGGGAGACAGGGGCCACTGAAGCTTTCTTT. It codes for CASSPRETGATEAFF.

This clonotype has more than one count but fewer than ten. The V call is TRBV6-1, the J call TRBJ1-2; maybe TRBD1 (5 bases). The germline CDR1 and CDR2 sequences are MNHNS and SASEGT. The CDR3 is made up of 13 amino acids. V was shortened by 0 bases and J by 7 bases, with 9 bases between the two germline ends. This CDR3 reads CASSEALGGGYTF. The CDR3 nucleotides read TGTGCCAGCAGTGAAGCGTTGGGGGGTGGCTACACCTTC.

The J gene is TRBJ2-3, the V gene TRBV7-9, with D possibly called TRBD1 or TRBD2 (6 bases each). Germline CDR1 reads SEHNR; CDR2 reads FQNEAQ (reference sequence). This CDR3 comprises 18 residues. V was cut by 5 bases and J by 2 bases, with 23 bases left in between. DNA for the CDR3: TGTGCCAGCAGCCCCCTGGGGGGCCCAAGAACTAACACAGATACGCAGTATTTT. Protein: CASSPLGGPRTNTDTQYF.

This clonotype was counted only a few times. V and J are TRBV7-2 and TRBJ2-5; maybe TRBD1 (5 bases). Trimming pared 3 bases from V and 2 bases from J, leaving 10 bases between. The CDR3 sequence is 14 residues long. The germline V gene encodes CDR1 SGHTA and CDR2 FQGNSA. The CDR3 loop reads CASSFLRGQETQYF. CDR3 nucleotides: TGTGCCAGCAGCTTTTTAAGGGGTCAAGAGACCCAGTACTTC.

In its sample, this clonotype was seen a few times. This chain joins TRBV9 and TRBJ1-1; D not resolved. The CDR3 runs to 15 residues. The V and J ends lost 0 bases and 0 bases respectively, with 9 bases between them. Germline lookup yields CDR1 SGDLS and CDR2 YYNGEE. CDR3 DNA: TGTGCCAGCAGCGTAGTTGTTGGAATGAACACTGAAGCTTTCTTT. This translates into CASSVVVGMNTEAFF. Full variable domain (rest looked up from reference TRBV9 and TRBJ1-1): DSGVTQTPKHLITATGQRVTLRCSPRSGDLSVYWYQQSLDQGLQFLIQYYNGEERAKGNILERFSAQQFPDLHSELNLSSLELGDSALYFCASSVVVGMNTEAFFGQGTRLTVV.

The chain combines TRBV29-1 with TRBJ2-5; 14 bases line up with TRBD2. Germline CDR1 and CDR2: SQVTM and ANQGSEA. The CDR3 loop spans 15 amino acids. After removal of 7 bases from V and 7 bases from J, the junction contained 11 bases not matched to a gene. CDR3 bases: TGCAGCGCCAAGAAGACTAGCGGGGGGGTGCGGACCCAGTACTTC. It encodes CSAKKTSGGVRTQYF.

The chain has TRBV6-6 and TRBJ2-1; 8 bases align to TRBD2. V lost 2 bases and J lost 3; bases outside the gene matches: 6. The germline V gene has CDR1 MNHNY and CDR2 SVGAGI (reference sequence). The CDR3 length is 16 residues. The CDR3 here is CASSYSSGVHYNEQFF. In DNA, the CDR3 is TGTGCCAGCAGTTACAGTAGCGGGGTCCACTACAATGAGCAGTTCTTC.

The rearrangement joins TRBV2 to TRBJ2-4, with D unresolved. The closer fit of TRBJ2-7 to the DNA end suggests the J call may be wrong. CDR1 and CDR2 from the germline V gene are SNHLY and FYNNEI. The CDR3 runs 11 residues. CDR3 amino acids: CADGTVGEQYF. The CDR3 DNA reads TGTGCTGACGGCACGGTCGGCGAGCAGTACTTC.

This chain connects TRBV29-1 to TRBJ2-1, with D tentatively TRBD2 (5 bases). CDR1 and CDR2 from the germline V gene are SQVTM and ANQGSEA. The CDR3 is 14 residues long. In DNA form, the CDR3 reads TGCGCTCTCCACTCGCGGGTGACCTACAATGAGCAGTTCTTC. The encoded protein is CALHSRVTYNEQFF.

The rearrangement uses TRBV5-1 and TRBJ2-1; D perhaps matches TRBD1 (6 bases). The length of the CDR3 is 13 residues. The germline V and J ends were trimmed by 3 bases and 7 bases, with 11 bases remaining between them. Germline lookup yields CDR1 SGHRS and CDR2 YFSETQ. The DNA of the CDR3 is TGCGCCAGCAGCTACCCGGACAGAAATGAGCAGTTCTTC. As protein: CASSYPDRNEQFF.